Listed below are T cell receptor beta chains from one sample, sequenced in a study of CD8+ T cells in alopecia areata. Profiled with immunoSEQ multiplex PCR; TCRdb holds only in-frame clones, not every one. Counted here are approximately 300,000 clones, 55% to 75% occurring once; the ten biggest clones make up under 2%. The source material was CD4+ T cells sorted from blood, sampled at week 24, from a patient treated with tofacitinib. Every receptor here comes from a human donor with alopecia areata. Both conserved end residues are part of each CDR3. D genes are given only for firm matches. A clone size is listed for some rows: how often the clone was seen (once, few, many), or a class if it is expanded.

TRBV21-1	few	-	TRBJ2-7	TGTGCCAGCAGCAAGGGCAGGGACCTAGCGGGGGGGAATTGGTCCTACGAGCAGTACTTC	CASSKGRDLAGGNWSYEQYF
TRBV4-1	-	-	TRBJ1-2	TGCGCCAGCAGCCAAGTAATGGCCAGGGACCATGGCTACACCTTC	CASSQVMARDHGYTF
TRBV9	few	-	TRBJ2-5	TGTGCCAGCAGCGTTCAAGAGACCCAGTACTTC	CASSVQETQYF
TRBV30	-	-	TRBJ1-4	TGTGCCTGGAGTGTACCGACAGGACTTAATGAAAAACTGTTTTTT	CAWSVPTGLNEKLFF
TRBV28	few	-	TRBJ1-5	TGTGCCAGCAGCCCGATGCAAGACGCCTTCAAGCCCCAGCATTTT	CASSPMQDAFKPQHF
TRBV29-1	-	TRBD1	TRBJ2-7	TGCAGCGTTGGGGGACAGGGGCGCTACGAGCAGTACTTC	CSVGGQGRYEQYF
TRBV2	-	TRBD1	TRBJ2-7	TGTGCCAGCAGGGGGGACAGGGATCAATACGAGCAGTACTTC	CASRGDRDQYEQYF
TRBV2	few	-	TRBJ1-1	TGTGCCAGCAGTGAAGCGCGTAGAGCGGTCACTGAAGCTTTCTTT	CASSEARRAVTEAFF
TRBV5-1	-	TRBD2	TRBJ2-3	TGCGCCAGTGGACTAGCGGGGGTGTGGACAGATACGCAGTATTTT	CASGLAGVWTDTQYF
TRBV27	-	TRBD1	TRBJ1-1	TGTGCCAGCAGTTTCCGACAGGGTTGGAACACTGAAGCTTTCTTT	CASSFRQGWNTEAFF
TRBV27	-	-	TRBJ1-3	TGTGCCAGCAGTTTAGGGACGGGAGGAAACACCATATATTTT	CASSLGTGGNTIYF
TRBV29-1	-	-	TRBJ1-5	TGCAGCCCCAAGTGGAGGACAGTGAGCAATCAGCCCCAGCATTTT	CSPKWRTVSNQPQHF
TRBV30	-	-	TRBJ2-2	TGTGCCTTGATAGGGGGGACACTCAACACCGGGGAGCTGTTTTTT	CALIGGTLNTGELFF
TRBV7-9	once	-	TRBJ2-2	TGTGCCAGCAGCTCCATTGCAGGGTCGGACACCGGGGAGCTGTTTTTT	CASSSIAGSDTGELFF
TRBV6-1	few	-	TRBJ1-5	TGTGCCAGCAGTGAGAACAGGATGGGTCAGCCCCAGCATTTT	CASSENRMGQPQHF
TRBV5-1	few	TRBD1	TRBJ1-6	TGCGCCAGCAGACCGGGACAGGGTGATTCACCCCTCCACTTT	CASRPGQGDSPLHF
TRBV28	-	TRBD1	TRBJ2-7	TGTGCCAGCAGTTCGGCTGGACAGGTTTACGAGCAGTACTTC	CASSSAGQVYEQYF
TRBV7-9	-	-	TRBJ2-5	TGTGCCAGCAGCTACAAAGAGACCCAGTACTTC	CASSYKETQYF
TRBV28	-	-	TRBJ2-6	TGTGCCAGCAGTCCACACGTCGCTGGGGCCAACGTCCTGACTTTC	CASSPHVAGANVLTF
TRBV6-5	-	TRBD1	TRBJ1-6	TGTGCCAGCAGTTCCGAGGGGGCTACTTCTTCACCCCTCCACTTT	CASSSEGATSSPLHF
TRBV29-1	-	-	TRBJ1-4	TGCAGCGTTGCGGAAGACAGTGCAACTAATGAAAAACTGTTTTTT	CSVAEDSATNEKLFF
TRBV29-1	-	-	TRBJ2-7	TGCAGCGTTGGTGGGACCGTGACCTACGAGCAGTACTTC	CSVGGTVTYEQYF
TRBV30	-	TRBD1	TRBJ1-3	TGTGCCTGGGGTCGGGACAGAGCTACGGTCTCTGGAAACACCATATATTTT	CAWGRDRATVSGNTIYF
TRBV23-1	-	-	TRBJ1-5	TGCGCCAGATCCAACGCAGATGGGCAGCCCCAGCATTTT	CARSNADGQPQHF
TRBV5-1	-	TRBD2	TRBJ2-1	TGCGCCAGCAGCGCGGGACTAGCGGGGGTGGATGAGCAGTTCTTC	CASSAGLAGVDEQFF
TRBV29-1	-	-	TRBJ1-2	TGCAGCGTTGAAATATCGGGGCAGACCTATGGCTACACCTTC	CSVEISGQTYGYTF
TRBV2	-	-	TRBJ1-5	TGTGCCAGCACTAACGACGTACTATTCAATCAGCCCCAGCATTTT	CASTNDVLFNQPQHF
TRBV29-1	few	-	TRBJ2-5	TGCAGCGTTGAAGATGGTCCTGGGGGTCGGGAGACCCAGTACTTC	CSVEDGPGGRETQYF
TRBV6-5	once	-	TRBJ2-7	TGTGCCAGCAGTTCCGCCCCGACTAGATCCTACGAGCAGTACTTC	CASSSAPTRSYEQYF
TRBV5-1	-	TRBD1	TRBJ1-2	TGCGCCAGCAGTGGACAGGGGGACTCTAGCTACACCTTC	CASSGQGDSSYTF
TRBV5-6	-	-	TRBJ1-1	TGTGCCAGCACCCGACGCGGAGGGCTGGGGGAAGCTTTCTTT	CASTRRGGLGEAFF
TRBV19	-	-	TRBJ1-1	TGTGCCAGTAGTAACAGGGCGGGGAACACTGAAGCTTTCTTT	CASSNRAGNTEAFF
TRBV25-1	few	TRBD2	TRBJ2-3	TGTGCCAGCACCCTATCGGGGGGGAGGGATACGCAGTATTTT	CASTLSGGRDTQYF
TRBV29-1	-	-	TRBJ1-5	TGCAGCGTTGAAGAAGCAGGGGCTGTTAGCAATCAGCCCCAGCATTTT	CSVEEAGAVSNQPQHF
TRBV29-1	-	-	TRBJ1-1	TGCAGCGTGAAGGAGTATCGGGTGAACACTGAAGCTTTCTTT	CSVKEYRVNTEAFF
TRBV6-5	-	-	TRBJ2-7	TGTGCCAGCAGTCGGGGGTACGAGCAGTACTTC	CASSRGYEQYF
TRBV6-5	-	-	TRBJ1-6	TGTGCCAGCGGCCCCCACTCACCCCTCCACTTT	CASGPHSPLHF
TRBV2	-	-	TRBJ2-7	TGTGCCAGCAGTGAAGAGGGGGAAGACGAGCAGTACTTC	CASSEEGEDEQYF
TRBV2	-	TRBD2	TRBJ2-5	TGTGCCAGCAGTAAGACTAGCGGGGGGGGCGAGACCCAGTACTTC	CASSKTSGGGETQYF
TRBV7-2	-	-	TRBJ1-1	TGTGCCAGCAGCTTAGGGGGACACCGGGCGCTTGAAGCTTTCTTT	CASSLGGHRALEAFF
TRBV5-1	-	-	TRBJ2-5	TGCGCCAGCAGCTTCGCATACAGGGTGGAGGAGACCCAGTACTTC	CASSFAYRVEETQYF
TRBV2	-	-	TRBJ2-3	TGTGCCACCCTTGTCCACCCAGCGGCAGATACGCAGTATTTT	CATLVHPAADTQYF
TRBV30	few	-	TRBJ1-1	TGTGCCTGGAATTATCGAGGGGGGACAACAGCTTTCTTT	CAWNYRGGTTAFF
TRBV27	few	TRBD1	TRBJ2-1	TGTGCCAGCTGCCGGGACAGTCCCTACAATGAGCAGTTCTTC	CASCRDSPYNEQFF
TRBV30	-	TRBD1	TRBJ2-3	TGTGCCTGGAGGGGACAGGGGACAGATACGCAGTATTTT	CAWRGQGTDTQYF
TRBV4-2	-	-	TRBJ2-1	TGTGCCAGCAGCCAAGCAATGTACAATGAGCAGTTCTTC	CASSQAMYNEQFF
TRBV5-1	-	-	TRBJ2-7	TGCGCCAGCAGCTGGGACAACGAGCAGTACTTC	CASSWDNEQYF
TRBV7-8	-	-	TRBJ2-1	TGTGCCAGCAGCTTAGTGAAGGGCAGCTCCTACAATGAGCAGTTCTTC	CASSLVKGSSYNEQFF
TRBV28	few	-	TRBJ1-2	TGTGCCAGCAGTTTAAAGGGGTATGGCTACACCTTC	CASSLKGYGYTF
TRBV19	few	TRBD1	TRBJ1-1	TGTGCCAGTAGTATAGGACAGGGGAGGAACACTGAAGCTTTCTTT	CASSIGQGRNTEAFF
TRBV2	few	TRBD2	TRBJ2-5	TGTGCCAGCAGGGGGACTAGCGAGACCCAGTACTTC	CASRGTSETQYF
TRBV29-1	-	-	TRBJ1-5	TGCAGCGTCGCCAAGGGATCTAGCAATCAGCCCCAGCATTTT	CSVAKGSSNQPQHF
TRBV2	once	TRBD2	TRBJ2-1	TGTGCCAGCAGGAGACTAGCAGACAATGAGCAGTTCTTC	CASRRLADNEQFF
TRBV6-5	-	-	TRBJ2-2	TGTGCCAGCAGCCGGGACGCCGGGGAGCTGTTTTTT	CASSRDAGELFF
TRBV30	-	TRBD1	TRBJ1-5	TGTGCCTGGGTAACCACGACAGGGTTAAATCAGCCCCAGCATTTT	CAWVTTTGLNQPQHF